This T cell receptor beta chain was sequenced in a study of cytomegalovirus exposure and HLA in healthy donors. Overall study context: An analysis done earlier identified some 120 million unique TCR beta sequences from approximately 180 million T cells.

There are 14 residues in the CDR3. V was cut by 6 bases and J by 4 bases, with 15 bases left in between. Germline lookup yields CDR1 ENHRY and CDR2 SYGVKD. PCR amplification relied on 60 Vbeta primers (plus 13 Jbeta primers). Method: immunoSEQ multiplex PCR; TCRdb's copy keeps in-frame clones and lacks some. This sample carries just over 150,000 clones, about 85% of them seen once, and the ten largest clones take more than 1.5%. Study-level results: Specific recognition of CMV antigens was confirmed in vitro for a few chains (all CMV-associated). A prior analysis recorded that most TCR beta V segments were productive about 87% or about 30% of the time.

Comment on this clone: Its antigen remains unidentified.

The specimen was PBMCs. The receptor comes from a young man in good health and CMV-seronegative. This chain links TRBV10-3 with TRBJ1-1, with no clear D. CDR3 DNA: TGTGCCATCAGGGGTGACGTCCGGGGCACTGAAGCTTTCTTT. Translating gives CAIRGDVRGTEAFF.